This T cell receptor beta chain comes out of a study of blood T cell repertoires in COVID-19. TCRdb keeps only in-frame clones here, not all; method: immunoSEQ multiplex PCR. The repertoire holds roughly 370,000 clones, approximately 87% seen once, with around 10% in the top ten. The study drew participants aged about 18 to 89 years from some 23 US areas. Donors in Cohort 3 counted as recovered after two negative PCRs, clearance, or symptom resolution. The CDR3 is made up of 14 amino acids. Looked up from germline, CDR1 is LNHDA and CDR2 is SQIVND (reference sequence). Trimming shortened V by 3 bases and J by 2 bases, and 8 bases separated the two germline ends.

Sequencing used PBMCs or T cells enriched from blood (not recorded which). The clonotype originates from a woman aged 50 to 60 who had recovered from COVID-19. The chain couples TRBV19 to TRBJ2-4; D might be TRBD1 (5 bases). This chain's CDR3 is CASSIQGTKNIQYF. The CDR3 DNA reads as TGTGCCAGTAGTATTCAGGGTACCAAAAACATTCAGTACTTC.